Shown below are 7 T cell receptor beta chains from a single sample sequenced in a study of radiation and T cells in renal cell carcinoma. The protocol was immunoSEQ multiplex PCR, while the TCRdb copy is restricted to in-frame clones and leaves out a portion. The sample consists of tens of thousands of clones, approximately 84% of them appearing once. Time point specified: baseline pretreatment blood. This sample's treatment: 15 Gy SBRT to primary tumor, nephrectomy 4 weeks later. The sequenced sample was blood, obtained from a patient whose treatment included radiotherapy and nephrectomy. The receptor source for this set is a man aged 55 to 70 with renal cell carcinoma.

V and J are TRBV11-3 and TRBJ2-7; the D gene is possibly TRBD2 (5 bases). The CDR3 spans 14 residues. V lost 1 base and J 4 bases, leaving 11 bases between the germline ends. Germline lookup yields CDR1 SGHNT and CDR2 YENEEA. DNA of the CDR3: TGTGCCAGCAGCTTAGGGGCTAGCAGTTACGAGCAGTACGTC. Translating gives CASSLGASSYEQYV.

V and J are TRBV7-9 and TRBJ1-5; D is unclear. Germline lookup yields CDR1 SEHNR and CDR2 FQNEAQ (reference sequence). Deletions cut 4 bases from V and 2 bases from J, with 6 bases between. This CDR3 has 13 amino acids. The CDR3 DNA sequence: TGTGCCAGCAGCTCCGGTGGCAATCAGCCCCAGCATTTT. It yields the protein CASSSGGNQPQHF.

This clone was detected only once. The chain carries TRBV27 and TRBJ2-3; 10 bases are shared with TRBD2. CDR3 length equals 16 residues. Germline lookup yields CDR1 MNHEY and CDR2 SMNVEV (reference sequence). Germline trimming cut 4 bases from V and 4 bases from J; bases unmatched to any gene: 8. CDR3 residues: CASSSLGAGGADTQYF. The CDR3 DNA is TGTGCCAGCAGTTCCCTCGGAGCGGGGGGGGCAGATACGCAGTATTTT.

The chain combines TRBV7-2 with TRBJ1-4; D is possibly TRBD1 (5 bases). The germline CDR1 and CDR2 sequences are SGHTA and FQGNSA. The CDR3 extends over 14 amino acids. V was shortened by 3 bases and J by 4 bases, with 9 bases between the two germline ends. CDR3 bases: TGTGCCAGCAGCTTCCGGGGCCTTAATGAAAAACTGTTTTTT. Translating it yields CASSFRGLNEKLFF.

The V and J genes are TRBV27 and TRBJ2-1; 7 positions match TRBD1. CDR3 length: 16 residues. Germline V CDR1 and CDR2: MNHEY, SMNVEV (reference sequence). V dropped 5 bases and J dropped 10; count of bases not matched to a gene: 17. The CDR3 spells CASSPRTGEIKKEQFF. CDR3 DNA sequence: TGTGCCAGCAGTCCCCGGACAGGAGAGATTAAGAAGGAGCAGTTCTTC.

The chain has TRBV5-5 and TRBJ1-5; D is possibly TRBD1 (5 bases). Germline V gene sequence: CDR1 SGHKS, CDR2 YYEKEE (reference sequence). This CDR3 comprises 13 residues. V was trimmed by 2 bases and J by 9 bases, leaving 12 bases between them. CDR3 in amino acids: CASSFDLQGPQHF. The CDR3 nucleotides are TGTGCCAGCAGCTTTGACCTTCAGGGGCCCCAGCATTTT. Drawing the rest from reference TRBV5-5 and TRBJ1-5, the complete variable domain is DAGVTQSPTHLIKTRGQQVTLRCSPISGHKSVSWYQQVLGQGPQFIFQYYEKEERGRGNFPDRFSARQFPNYSSELNVNALLLGDSALYLCASSFDLQGPQHFGDGTRLSIL.

The gene calls are TRBV7-9 and TRBJ2-7; 7 bases map to TRBD2. Germline V gene sequence: CDR1 SEHNR, CDR2 FQNEAQ (reference sequence). The CDR3 totals 14 residues. Trimming cost V 3 bases and J 5 bases; bases outside gene matches: 7. The CDR3 protein is CASSLGGGTNEQYF. CDR3 DNA: TGTGCCAGCAGCTTGGGGGGAGGGACGAACGAGCAGTACTTC.